This T cell receptor beta chain was sequenced in a study of human T cells and chemical hapten exposure. TCRdb ran MiXCR on the RACE reads and lists one entry per CDR3 protein. The table shows about 290,000 distinct CDR3 sequences, with around 7.3% occurring only once. The time point: pre-sensitization, week 0. Stated treatment: therapeutic diphenylcyclopropenone sensitization with weekly scalp DPC. Only a few counts were recorded for this clonotype. The CDR3 is 13 residues long. V was clipped by 3 bases and J by 8 bases, with 12 bases between them. This chain joins TRBV12-3 or TRBV12-4 and TRBJ2-3; D is ambiguous. Sample: whole blood, taken in connection with sensitization to the hapten diphenylcyclopropenone (DPC). The origin of this receptor is a young man with alopecia areata. Some clones in this sample may be carry-over from other donors' samples. The CDR3 reads CASSLEAWGTQYF. DNA for the CDR3: TGTGCCAGCAGTTTGGAAGCATGGGGTACGCAGTATTTT.